These 17 T cell receptor beta chains came from one sample sequenced in a study of shared clonotypes between healthy human individuals. This table comes from immunoSEQ multiplex PCR, and its TCRdb copy is limited to in-frame clones, with some not included. The repertoire consists of over 700,000 clones, with 72% occurring once and the leading ten covering approximately 1.8%. Sequencing input: memory CD4+ T cells sorted from blood. Noted subset: CD45RA-negative fraction. The receptors were sampled from a woman in her twenties or thirties in good health.

The J gene is TRBJ2-2, the V gene TRBV5-1; either TRBD1 or TRBD2 may fit D (5 bases each). The CDR3 runs 15 residues. Trimming took 4 bases from V and 2 from J, leaving 12 bases between them. The germline gives CDR1 SGHRS, CDR2 YFSETQ. The CDR3 loop is CASSVTGPNTGELFF. The CDR3 nucleotides read TGCGCCAGCAGCGTCACGGGACCCAACACCGGGGAGCTGTTTTTT.

This chain connects TRBV6-1 to TRBJ2-7, with D tentatively TRBD1 or TRBD2 (6 bases each). Germline assignment: CDR1 MNHNS and CDR2 SASEGT. V shed 7 bases and J shed 2 bases, with 9 bases lying between them. The length of the CDR3 is 12 residues. For the CDR3, the DNA is TGTGCCAGCACGGGGGACACCTACGAGCAGTACTTC. It translates to CASTGDTYEQYF.

The chain's CDR3 is CASSIDHSGGAQYF. CDR3 DNA: TGTGCCAGTAGTATAGATCATAGCGGGGGCGCGCAGTATTTT. The chain employs TRBV19 and TRBJ2-3, with 9 bases lining up with TRBD2. Germline lookup yields CDR1 LNHDA and CDR2 SQIVND (reference sequence). The V gene end was trimmed by 0 bases and the J gene end by 10 bases; junction bases not matched to a gene: 5. This CDR3 has 14 residues.

V gene TRBV10-3 combines with J gene TRBJ2-2; no clear D gene. Germline CDR1 ENHRY, CDR2 SYGVKD. There are 14 residues in the CDR3. V lost 2 bases and J 2 bases, leaving 6 bases between the germline ends. The CDR3 region is CAISEGPNTGELFF. CDR3 DNA: TGTGCCATCAGTGAGGGCCCTAACACCGGGGAGCTGTTTTTT.

The chain couples TRBV6-1 to TRBJ2-6, with TRBD1 as a possible D gene (6 bases). V was pared by 4 bases and J by 2 bases, with 12 bases between. This CDR3 spans 16 amino acids. CDR1 and CDR2 (germline): MNHNS, SASEGT. CDR3 nucleotide sequence: TGTGCCAGCAGTGGAGCCAGGGGCCCTGGGGCCAACGTCCTGACTTTC. Translated: CASSGARGPGANVLTF.

About this clone: One end of the junction varies from germline; a read error may be responsible. V is TRBV27 and J is TRBJ2-7; TRBD1 agrees at 8 bases. The CDR3 contains 15 residues. CDR1 and CDR2 from the germline V gene are MNHEY and SMNVEV (reference sequence). This chain's CDR3 is CASRPRGTGSYGQYF. CDR3 in DNA: TGTGCCAGCCGTCCGAGGGGGACAGGCTCGTACGGGCAGTACTTC.

J is TRBJ1-5 and V is TRBV18; TRBD1 might be the D (6 bases). Germline V gene lookup returns CDR1 KGHSH and CDR2 LQKENI. V dropped 1 base and J dropped 8 bases, with 9 bases sitting between them. CDR3 length: 13 amino acids. CDR3 nucleotides: TGTGCCAGCTCACCACAATCAGGGGAGCCCCAGCATTTT. Amino acids: CASSPQSGEPQHF.

The chain employs TRBV15 and TRBJ2-7; D is possibly TRBD1 or TRBD2 (5 bases each). V was cut by 5 bases and J by 5 bases, with 13 bases left in between. Germline V CDR1 and CDR2: LNHNV, YYDKDF (reference sequence). The CDR3 has 13 residues. The CDR3, as DNA: TGTGCCACCAGCCTGGGGGTAGTGAACGAGCAGTACTTC. Amino acids: CATSLGVVNEQYF.

V gene TRBV5-6 combines with J gene TRBJ2-7, with D perhaps TRBD1 or TRBD2 (5 bases each). V was cut by 0 bases and J by 7 bases, with 14 bases left in between. Germline V CDR1 and CDR2: SGHDT, YYEEEE. The CDR3 has 14 amino acids. CDR3 sequence: CASSLGQGPFEQYF. CDR3 DNA sequence: TGTGCCAGCAGCTTGGGTCAGGGACCTTTTGAGCAGTACTTC.

V is TRBV6-5 and J is TRBJ2-1; maybe TRBD1 (5 bases). This CDR3 region has 15 residues. V lost 6 bases and J 5 bases, leaving 17 bases between the germline ends. The germline V gene encodes CDR1 MNHEY and CDR2 SVGAGI. The CDR3 loop reads CASRHRPLGDNEQFF. CDR3 nucleotides: TGTGCCAGCAGGCACAGGCCTCTGGGTGACAATGAGCAGTTCTTC.

Turning to this clone: Possible read error: a much larger clone is one base away. The gene calls are TRBV6-5 and TRBJ2-1, with D unclear. V was pared by 6 bases and J by 5 bases, with 5 bases between. This CDR3 comprises 11 residues. Germline values: CDR1 MNHEY, CDR2 SVGAGI. This CDR3 is CASSVHNEQFF. The CDR3 nucleotides are TGTGCCAGCAGCGTACACAATGAGCAGTTCTTC.

The chain joins TRBV5-1 to TRBJ2-2, with no clear D. This CDR3 has 14 amino acids. The germline V gene encodes CDR1 SGHRS and CDR2 YFSETQ. Deletions cut 5 bases from V and 1 base from J, with 9 bases between. The CDR3, as DNA: TGCGCCAGCAGTGTAGGTCAGAACACCGGGGAGCTGTTTTTT. Translation: CASSVGQNTGELFF.

This chain joins TRBV21-1 and TRBJ1-3; TRBD1, as called in the table, went unchecked against the DNA. TRBV21-1 is a pseudogene segment. This CDR3 contains 15 residues. The CDR3 reads CASSKIKTVGNTIYF. The CDR3 DNA reads TGTGCCAGCAGCAAAATAAAGACAGTTGGAAACACCATATATTTT.

The rearrangement uses TRBV10-3 and TRBJ1-5, with no clear D. Germline loops: CDR1 ENHRY, CDR2 SYGVKD. There are 13 residues in the CDR3. V lost 0 bases and J lost 6, with 6 bases in between. The CDR3 sequence: CAISESWTQPQHF. As DNA, the CDR3 is TGTGCCATCAGTGAGTCCTGGACTCAGCCCCAGCATTTT.

The V call is TRBV4-2, the J call TRBJ2-1, with 8 bases aligning to TRBD2. The ends lost 4 bases at V and 2 bases at J; junction bases unmatched: 7. CDR1 is LGHNA, CDR2 YNFKEQ, per germline. The CDR3 consists of 16 residues. This CDR3 is CASSPIRTSPYNEQFF. CDR3 sequence (DNA): TGTGCCAGCAGCCCTATAAGGACTAGCCCCTACAATGAGCAGTTCTTC.

This chain joins TRBV28 and TRBJ2-1; 7 positions match TRBD2. Germline CDR1 is MDHEN and CDR2 is SYDVKM. The CDR3 contains 16 residues. After removal of 6 bases from V and 3 bases from J, the junction contained 11 bases not matched to a gene. The CDR3 coding sequence is TGTGCCAGCAGCTCCTCGGTGGGCGGGAGCTACAATGAGCAGTTCTTC. Translation gives CASSSSVGGSYNEQFF.

V gene TRBV5-1 combines with J gene TRBJ1-5, with 8 positions matching TRBD1. Germline loops: CDR1 SGHRS, CDR2 YFSETQ. The V segment lost 4 bases and the J segment 5 bases; nucleotides outside the gene matches: 5. The CDR3 runs to 14 residues. The CDR3 loop is CASSPTGADQPQHF. As DNA, the CDR3 is TGCGCCAGCAGCCCGACAGGGGCCGATCAGCCCCAGCATTTT. Full variable domain (outside the CDR3, taken from reference TRBV5-1 and TRBJ1-5): KAGVTQTPRYLIKTRGQQVTLSCSPISGHRSVSWYQQTPGQGLQFLFEYFSETQRNKGNFPGRFSGRQFSNSRSEMNVSTLELGDSALYLCASSPTGADQPQHFGDGTRLSIL.